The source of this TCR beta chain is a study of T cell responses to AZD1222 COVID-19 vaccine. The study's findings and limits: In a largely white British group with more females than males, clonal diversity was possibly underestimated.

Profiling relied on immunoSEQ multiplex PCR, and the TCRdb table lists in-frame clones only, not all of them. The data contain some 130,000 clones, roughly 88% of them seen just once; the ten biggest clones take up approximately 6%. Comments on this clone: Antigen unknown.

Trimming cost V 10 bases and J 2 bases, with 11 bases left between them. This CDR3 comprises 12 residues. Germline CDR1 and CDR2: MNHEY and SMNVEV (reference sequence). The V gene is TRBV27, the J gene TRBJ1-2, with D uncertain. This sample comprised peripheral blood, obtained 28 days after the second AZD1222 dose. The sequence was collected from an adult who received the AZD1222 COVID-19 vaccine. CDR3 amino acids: CATPTLNYGYTF. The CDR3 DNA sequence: TGTGCCACGCCTACCTTAAACTATGGCTACACCTTC.